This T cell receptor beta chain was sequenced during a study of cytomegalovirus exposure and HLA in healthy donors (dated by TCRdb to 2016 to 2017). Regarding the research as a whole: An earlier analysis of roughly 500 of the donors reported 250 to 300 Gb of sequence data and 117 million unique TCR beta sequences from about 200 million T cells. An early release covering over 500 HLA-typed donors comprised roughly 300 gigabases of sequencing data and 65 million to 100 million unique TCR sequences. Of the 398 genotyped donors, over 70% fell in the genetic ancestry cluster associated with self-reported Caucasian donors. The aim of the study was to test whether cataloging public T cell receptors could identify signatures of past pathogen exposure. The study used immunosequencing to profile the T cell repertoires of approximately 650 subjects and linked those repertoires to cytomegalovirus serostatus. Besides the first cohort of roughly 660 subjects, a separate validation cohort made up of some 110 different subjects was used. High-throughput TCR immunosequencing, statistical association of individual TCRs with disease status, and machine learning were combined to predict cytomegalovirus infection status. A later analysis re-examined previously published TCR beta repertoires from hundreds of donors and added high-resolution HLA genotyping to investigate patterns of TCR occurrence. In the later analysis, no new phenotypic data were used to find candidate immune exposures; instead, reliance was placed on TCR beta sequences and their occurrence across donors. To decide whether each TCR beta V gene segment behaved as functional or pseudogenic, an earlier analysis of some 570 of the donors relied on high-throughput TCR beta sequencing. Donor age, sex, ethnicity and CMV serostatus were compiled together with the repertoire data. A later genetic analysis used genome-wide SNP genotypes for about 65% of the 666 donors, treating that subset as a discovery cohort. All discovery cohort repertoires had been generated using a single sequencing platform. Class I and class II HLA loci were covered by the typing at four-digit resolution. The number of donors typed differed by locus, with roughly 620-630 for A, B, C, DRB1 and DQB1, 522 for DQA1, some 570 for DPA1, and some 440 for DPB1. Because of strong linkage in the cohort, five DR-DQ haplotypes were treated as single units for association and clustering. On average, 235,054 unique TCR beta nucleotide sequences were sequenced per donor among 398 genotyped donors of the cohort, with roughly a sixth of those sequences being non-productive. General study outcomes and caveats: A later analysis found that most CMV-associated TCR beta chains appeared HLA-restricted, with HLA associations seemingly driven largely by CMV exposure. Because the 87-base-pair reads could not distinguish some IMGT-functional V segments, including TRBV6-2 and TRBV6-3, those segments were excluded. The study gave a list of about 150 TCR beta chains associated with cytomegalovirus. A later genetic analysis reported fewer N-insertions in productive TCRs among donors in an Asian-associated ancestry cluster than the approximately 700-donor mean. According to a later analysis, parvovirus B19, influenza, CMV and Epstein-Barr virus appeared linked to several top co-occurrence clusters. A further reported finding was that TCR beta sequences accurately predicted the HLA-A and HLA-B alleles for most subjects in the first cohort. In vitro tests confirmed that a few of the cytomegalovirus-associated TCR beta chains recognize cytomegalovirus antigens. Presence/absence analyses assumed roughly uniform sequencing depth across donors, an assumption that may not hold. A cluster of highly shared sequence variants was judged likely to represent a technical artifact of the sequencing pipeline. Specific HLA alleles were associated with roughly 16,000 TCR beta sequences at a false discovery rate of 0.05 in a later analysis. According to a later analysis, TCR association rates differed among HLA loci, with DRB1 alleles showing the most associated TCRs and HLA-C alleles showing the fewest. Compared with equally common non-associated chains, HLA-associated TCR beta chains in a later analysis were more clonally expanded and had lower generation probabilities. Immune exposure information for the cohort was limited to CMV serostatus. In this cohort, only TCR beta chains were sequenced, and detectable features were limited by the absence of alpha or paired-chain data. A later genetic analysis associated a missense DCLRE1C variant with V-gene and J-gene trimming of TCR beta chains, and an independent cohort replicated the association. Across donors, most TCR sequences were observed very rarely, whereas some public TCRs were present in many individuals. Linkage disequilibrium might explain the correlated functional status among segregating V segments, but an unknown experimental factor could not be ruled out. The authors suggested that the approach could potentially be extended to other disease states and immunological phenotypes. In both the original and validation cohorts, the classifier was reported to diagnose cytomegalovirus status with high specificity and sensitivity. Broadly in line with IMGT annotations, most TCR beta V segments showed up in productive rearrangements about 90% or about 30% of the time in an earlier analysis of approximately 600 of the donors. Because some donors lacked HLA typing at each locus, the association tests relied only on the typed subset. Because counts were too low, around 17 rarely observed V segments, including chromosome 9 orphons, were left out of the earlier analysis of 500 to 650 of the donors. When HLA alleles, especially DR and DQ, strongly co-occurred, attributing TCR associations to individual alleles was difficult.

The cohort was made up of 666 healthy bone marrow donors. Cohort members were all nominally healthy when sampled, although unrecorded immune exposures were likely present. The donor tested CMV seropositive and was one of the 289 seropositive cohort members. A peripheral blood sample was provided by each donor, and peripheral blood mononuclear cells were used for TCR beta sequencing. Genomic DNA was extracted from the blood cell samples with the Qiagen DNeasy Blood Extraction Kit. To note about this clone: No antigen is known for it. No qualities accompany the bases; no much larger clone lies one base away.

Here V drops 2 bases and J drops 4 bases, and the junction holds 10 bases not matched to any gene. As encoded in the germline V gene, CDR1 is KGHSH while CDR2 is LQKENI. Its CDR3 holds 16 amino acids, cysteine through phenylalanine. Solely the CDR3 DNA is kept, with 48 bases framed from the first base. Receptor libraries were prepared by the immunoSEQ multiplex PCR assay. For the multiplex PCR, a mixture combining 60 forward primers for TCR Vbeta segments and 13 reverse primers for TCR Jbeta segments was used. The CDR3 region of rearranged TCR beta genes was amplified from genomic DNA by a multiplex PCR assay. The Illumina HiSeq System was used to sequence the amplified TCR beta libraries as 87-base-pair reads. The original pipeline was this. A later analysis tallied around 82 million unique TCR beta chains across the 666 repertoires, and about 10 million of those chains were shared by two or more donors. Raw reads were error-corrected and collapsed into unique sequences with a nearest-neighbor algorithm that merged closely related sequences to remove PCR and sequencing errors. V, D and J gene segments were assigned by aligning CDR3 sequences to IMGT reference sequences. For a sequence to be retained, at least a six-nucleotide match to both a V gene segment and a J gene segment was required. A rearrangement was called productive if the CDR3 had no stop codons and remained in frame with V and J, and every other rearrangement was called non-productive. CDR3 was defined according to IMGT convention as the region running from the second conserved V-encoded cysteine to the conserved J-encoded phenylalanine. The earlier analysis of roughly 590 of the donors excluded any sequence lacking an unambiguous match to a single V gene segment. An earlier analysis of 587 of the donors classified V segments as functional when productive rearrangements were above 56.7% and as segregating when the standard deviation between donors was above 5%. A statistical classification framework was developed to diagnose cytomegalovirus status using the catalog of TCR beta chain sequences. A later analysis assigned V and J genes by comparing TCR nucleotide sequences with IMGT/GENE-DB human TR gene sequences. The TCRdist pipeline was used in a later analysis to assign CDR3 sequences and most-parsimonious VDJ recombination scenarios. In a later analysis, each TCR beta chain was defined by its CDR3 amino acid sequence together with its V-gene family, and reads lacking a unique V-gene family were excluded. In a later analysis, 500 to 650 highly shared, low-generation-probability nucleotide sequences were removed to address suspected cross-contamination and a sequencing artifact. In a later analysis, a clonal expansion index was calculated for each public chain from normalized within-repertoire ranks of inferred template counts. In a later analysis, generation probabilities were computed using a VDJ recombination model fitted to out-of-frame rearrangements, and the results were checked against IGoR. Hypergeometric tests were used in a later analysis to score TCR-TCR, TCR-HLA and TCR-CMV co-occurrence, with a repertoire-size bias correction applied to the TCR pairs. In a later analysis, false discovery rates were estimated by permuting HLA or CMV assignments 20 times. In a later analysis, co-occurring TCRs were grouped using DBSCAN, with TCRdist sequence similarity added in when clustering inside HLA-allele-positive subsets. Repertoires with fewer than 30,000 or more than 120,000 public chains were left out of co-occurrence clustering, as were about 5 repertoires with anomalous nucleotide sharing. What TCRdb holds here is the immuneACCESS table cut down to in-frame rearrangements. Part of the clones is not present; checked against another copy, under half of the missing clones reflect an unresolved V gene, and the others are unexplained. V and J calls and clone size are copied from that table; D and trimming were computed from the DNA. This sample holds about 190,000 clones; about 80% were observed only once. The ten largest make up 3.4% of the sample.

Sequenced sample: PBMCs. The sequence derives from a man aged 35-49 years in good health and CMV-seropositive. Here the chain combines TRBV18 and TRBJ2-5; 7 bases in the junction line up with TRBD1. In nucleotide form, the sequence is TGTGCCAGCTCACCAAGGTTGCAGGGGGTTGGAGAGACCCAGTACTTC. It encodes CASSPRLQGVGETQYF.